The rows below give T cell receptor beta chains drawn from one sample of a study of CD8 T cells in ankylosing spondylitis. TCRdb called the 5' RACE reads again in MiXCR, with one record for every CDR3 protein. Of 200,000 to 250,000 distinct CDR3 sequences in the sample, 15% to 20% were seen once. The source material was blood, either unsorted or a sorted T cell fraction (not recorded which). These receptors were collected from a male donor with ankylosing spondylitis. CDR3s include the opening cysteine and the closing phenylalanine or tryptophan. Each record gives: CDR3 protein, CDR3 DNA, D gene, clone size, V gene, J gene. D genes are given only for firm matches. A row's size may be missing; if present it is once, few, many or a size class.

cdr3_aa: CASSLETPNTEAFF
cdr3_nt: TGTGCCAGCAGTTTGGAAACGCCGAACACTGAAGCTTTCTTT
d_call: -
clone_size: few
v_call: TRBV12-3/TRBV12-4
j_call: TRBJ1-1

cdr3_aa: CSGNRVGDTDTQYF
cdr3_nt: TGCAGCGGAAACAGGGTGGGAGACACAGATACGCAGTATTTT
d_call: -
clone_size: many
v_call: TRBV29-1
j_call: TRBJ2-3

cdr3_aa: CASSPSDRGADNEQFF
cdr3_nt: TGTGCCAGCAGCCCGTCGGATAGGGGGGCGGACAATGAGCAGTTCTTC
d_call: -
clone_size: -
v_call: TRBV5-6
j_call: TRBJ2-1

cdr3_aa: CASSLTGDYGYTF
cdr3_nt: TGTGCCAGCAGTTTAACAGGGGACTATGGCTACACCTTC
d_call: TRBD1
clone_size: many
v_call: TRBV27
j_call: TRBJ1-2

cdr3_aa: CAWSVADNPDTQYF
cdr3_nt: TGTGCCTGGAGTGTAGCGGATAACCCCGATACGCAGTATTTT
d_call: -
clone_size: few
v_call: TRBV30
j_call: TRBJ2-3

cdr3_aa: CASSQTTEAFF
cdr3_nt: TGCGCCAGCAGCCAAACAACTGAAGCTTTCTTT
d_call: -
clone_size: -
v_call: TRBV4-1
j_call: TRBJ1-1

cdr3_aa: CASGHRDEQYF
cdr3_nt: TGCGCCAGCGGTCACAGGGACGAGCAGTACTTC
d_call: -
clone_size: -
v_call: TRBV10-2
j_call: TRBJ2-7

cdr3_aa: CSASRDPYEQYF
cdr3_nt: TGCAGTGCTAGTCGGGACCCCTACGAGCAGTACTTC
d_call: -
clone_size: -
v_call: TRBV20-1
j_call: TRBJ2-7

cdr3_aa: CASSFLGNFTGELFF
cdr3_nt: TGTGCCAGCAGTTTTTTGGGTAACTTCACCGGGGAGCTGTTTTTT
d_call: -
clone_size: few
v_call: TRBV12-3/TRBV12-4
j_call: TRBJ2-2

cdr3_aa: CATSGRGVGGTEAFF
cdr3_nt: TGTGCCACCAGTGGTAGGGGCGTTGGGGGGACTGAAGCTTTCTTT
d_call: -
clone_size: -
v_call: TRBV24-1
j_call: TRBJ1-1

cdr3_aa: CASSYGAGMNTEAFF
cdr3_nt: TGTGCCAGCAGTTATGGCGCAGGGATGAACACTGAAGCTTTCTTT
d_call: -
clone_size: -
v_call: TRBV6-5
j_call: TRBJ1-1

cdr3_aa: CAISSGQGDTEAFF
cdr3_nt: TGTGCCATCAGTTCGGGACAGGGGGACACTGAAGCTTTCTTT
d_call: TRBD1
clone_size: -
v_call: TRBV10-3
j_call: TRBJ1-1

cdr3_aa: CASSPLGLPVEQYF
cdr3_nt: TGTGCCAGCAGCCCGCTAGGCCTCCCGGTCGAGCAGTACTTC
d_call: -
clone_size: -
v_call: TRBV7-8
j_call: TRBJ2-7

cdr3_aa: CASSVEGSASTDTQYF
cdr3_nt: TGTGCCAGCAGCGTAGAAGGGTCGGCCTCCACAGATACGCAGTATTTT
d_call: -
clone_size: few
v_call: TRBV9
j_call: TRBJ2-3